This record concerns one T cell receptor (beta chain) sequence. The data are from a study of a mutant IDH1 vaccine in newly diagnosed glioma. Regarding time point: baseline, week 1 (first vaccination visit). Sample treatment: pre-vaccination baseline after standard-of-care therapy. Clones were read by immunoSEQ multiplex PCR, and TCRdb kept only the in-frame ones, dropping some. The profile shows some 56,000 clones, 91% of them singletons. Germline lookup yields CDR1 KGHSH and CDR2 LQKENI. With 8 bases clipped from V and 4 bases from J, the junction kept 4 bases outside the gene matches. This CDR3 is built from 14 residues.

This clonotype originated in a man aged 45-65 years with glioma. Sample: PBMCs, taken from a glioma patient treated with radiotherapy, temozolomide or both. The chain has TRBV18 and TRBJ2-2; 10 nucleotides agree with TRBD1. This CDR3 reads CASLGTGATGELFF. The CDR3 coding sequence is TGTGCCAGCCTTGGGACAGGGGCCACCGGGGAGCTGTTTTTT.